The 8 T cell receptor beta chains below all came from one sample that was sequenced in a study of shared clonotypes between healthy human individuals (dated by TCRdb to about 2020). The protocol used for the library was the immunoSEQ multiplex PCR assay. TCRdb took this table from immuneACCESS and kept in-frame rearrangements with V and J called. Such tables lack part of the clones; where checked against another copy, unresolved V genes explain under half of the gap, and the rest is unexplained. In all, the sample holds approximately 400,000 clones, and about 97% of those were seen once. The leading ten clones occupy less than 0.35% of the sample. Sequencing was done on a sample of memory CD8+ T cells sorted from blood. In light of the paper, this sample's cell subset or site label describes: CD45RO+ cells pooled with CCR7-negative TemRA cells. These receptors came from a man aged 25-45 years in good health.

The chain carries TRBV7-9 and TRBJ2-3; 8 bases map to TRBD1. Germline CDR1 and CDR2: SEHNR and FQNEAQ (reference sequence). Unmatched junction bases numbered 11, after V lost 5 bases and J lost 7 bases. This CDR3 contains 15 residues. CDR3 in amino acids: CASSPGQAKQNTQYF. The CDR3 nucleotides are TGTGCCAGCAGCCCGGGACAGGCCAAACAGAATACGCAGTATTTT.

The sample holds a few counts of this clone. The sample has other DNA sequences that encode this CDR3 too. The J gene is TRBJ1-1, the V gene TRBV7-9; D not certain. Germline loops: CDR1 SEHNR, CDR2 FQNEAQ (reference sequence). The CDR3 is 12 amino acids. Between the trimmed V and J ends, which lost 1 base and 5 bases, there was a span of 5 bases. In nucleotides, the CDR3 is TGTGCCAGCAGCTTAGATCGGACTGAAGCTTTCTTT. This gives the protein CASSLDRTEAFF.

This chain joins TRBV7-9 and TRBJ2-3, with unresolved D. This CDR3 is 14 amino acids long. Germline V CDR1 and CDR2: SEHNR, FQNEAQ (reference sequence). The V end was cut by 4 bases, the J end by 1 base, with 9 bases between. CDR3 sequence (DNA): TGTGCCAGCAGCTCCGCAGCAGGCACAGATACGCAGTATTTT. The encoded protein is CASSSAAGTDTQYF.

This chain connects TRBV5-1 to TRBJ2-1; 8 nucleotides align to TRBD2. The CDR3 runs to 16 residues. After removal of 4 bases from V and 4 bases from J, the junction contained 10 bases not matched to a gene. CDR1 SGHRS and CDR2 YFSETQ come from the germline V gene. The CDR3 here is CASSPKAGVGYNEQFF. The CDR3 DNA reads as TGCGCCAGCAGCCCGAAAGCGGGAGTCGGATACAATGAGCAGTTCTTC.

CDR3 sequence: CASSSGTSGVEQFF. The CDR3 DNA reads as TGTGCCAGCAGCTCCGGGACTAGCGGGGTGGAGCAGTTCTTC. The rearrangement uses TRBV7-2 and TRBJ2-1, with TRBD2 matching 13 bases. V was clipped by 4 bases and J by 10 bases; unmatched bases: 4. The CDR3 consists of 14 residues. In germline, CDR1 is SGHTA, CDR2 FQGNSA. The full variable domain, in which reference TRBV7-2 and TRBJ2-1 provide the parts outside the CDR3, is GAGVSQSPSNKVTEKGKDVELRCDPISGHTALYWYRQSLGQGLEFLIYFQGNSAPDKSGLPSDRFSAERTGGSVSTLTIQRTQQEDSAVYLCASSSGTSGVEQFFGPGTRLTVL.

This sequence joins TRBV7-9 and TRBJ2-7, with 12 nucleotides matching TRBD2. This CDR3 is 16 amino acids long. V was clipped by 5 bases and J by 3 bases; unmatched bases: 8. Germline CDR1 is SEHNR and CDR2 is FQNEAQ (reference sequence). CDR3 DNA: TGTGCCAGCAGCGCCCCGCTAGCGGGAGGGAGCTACGAGCAGTACTTC. Amino acid sequence: CASSAPLAGGSYEQYF.

The chain has TRBV18 and TRBJ1-2; 10 nucleotides line up with TRBD1. CDR1 is KGHSH and CDR2 is LQKENI in the germline V gene. This CDR3 is 17 amino acids long. J lost 7 bases, V lost 0 bases, and 11 bases had no gene match. In DNA, the CDR3 is TGTGCCAGCTCACCACCGGGACAGGGGCCCGGGGGTATTGGCTACACCTTC. Amino acid sequence: CASSPPGQGPGGIGYTF.

This chain links TRBV25-1 with TRBJ2-7; D perhaps matches TRBD2 (5 bases). The CDR3 spans 13 residues. CDR1 and CDR2 from the germline V gene are MGHDK and SYGVNS. Trimming left V 4 bases short and J 5 bases short, with 12 bases between. In nucleotides, the CDR3 is TGTGCCAGCAGTGTTGGAGGTGGAGACGAGCAGTACTTC. Translating it yields CASSVGGGDEQYF.